Shown below are 31 T cell receptor beta chains from a single sample sequenced in a study of neurological immune-mediated disorders (dated by TCRdb to 2018 to 2020). Libraries were constructed by 5' RACE. The instrument given in TCRdb is Illumina HiSeq 2500. TCRdb took the public reads, trimmed them with fastp at Q25, ran MiXCR for clone calling and kept in-frame beta chains. Rows merge per CDR3 protein into single entries with the most common DNA and genes. The sample records tens of thousands of distinct CDR3 sequences, approximately 10% of which are singletons. Roughly 4% of the sample belongs to the ten largest clones. The time point label on this specimen signifies: technical triplicate 1. Sequencing was performed on PBMCs. The source of these receptors is a man in his 60s with HTLV-1-associated myelopathy (HAM/TSP).

This clonotype has a count of ten or more. V gene TRBV10-3 combines with J gene TRBJ1-2; TRBD1 matches 9 bases. This CDR3 comprises 13 residues. Germline V gene lookup returns CDR1 ENHRY and CDR2 SYGVKD. The trim removed 8 bases at V and 8 bases at J, leaving 9 bases unmatched. The CDR3 coding sequence is TGTGCCATCCGGACAGGGGCGTTGATAGGCTACACCTTC. This translates into CAIRTGALIGYTF.

This clonotype was detected ten times or more. V and J are TRBV15 and TRBJ2-4; D is perhaps TRBD2 (5 bases). The V and J ends lost 3 bases and 0 bases respectively, with 18 bases between them. The CDR3 sequence is 18 residues long. CDR1 is LNHNV, CDR2 YYDKDF, per germline (reference sequence). CDR3 sequence reads: CATSRARGGELAKNIQYF. CDR3 bases: TGTGCCACCAGCAGGGCCAGAGGAGGTGAACTAGCCAAAAACATTCAGTACTTC.

This chain links TRBV5-1 with TRBJ1-1; no reliable D call. Germline assignment: CDR1 SGHRS and CDR2 YFSETQ. Trimming cost V 5 bases and J 6 bases, with 14 bases left between them. The CDR3 runs to 13 residues. The CDR3: CASRSHITAEAFF. Written as DNA, the CDR3 is TGCGCCAGCAGGTCACACATTACCGCTGAAGCTTTCTTT.

This clonotype is labeled medium-sized (0.01 to 0.1%). The chain employs TRBV28 and TRBJ2-7, with D unclear. V gave up 5 bases and J gave up 1 base, with 12 bases separating them. The length of the CDR3 is 14 residues. CDR1 MDHEN and CDR2 SYDVKM come from the germline V gene. The CDR3 loop is CASSGWAESYEQYF. The CDR3 region has the DNA TGTGCCAGCAGTGGTTGGGCGGAATCCTACGAGCAGTACTTC. The whole variable domain, remainder taken from reference TRBV28 and TRBJ2-7, is DVKVTQSSRYLVKRTGEKVFLECVQDMDHENMFWYRQDPGLGLRLIYFSYDVKMKEKGDIPEGYSVSREKKERFSLILESASTNQTSMYLCASSGWAESYEQYFGPGTRLTVT.

There are many counts of this clonotype. J is TRBJ1-5 and V is TRBV4-1, with no clear D. Germline lookup yields CDR1 MGHRA and CDR2 YSYEKL. V gave up 2 bases and J gave up 2 bases, with 10 bases separating them. The CDR3 length is 15 residues. This CDR3 is CASSQSKSGNQPQHF. The CDR3 bases are TGCGCCAGCAGCCAAAGTAAGTCCGGCAATCAGCCCCAGCATTTT.

This clonotype counts as medium-sized. The V call is TRBV18, the J call TRBJ1-1, with D perhaps matching TRBD1 (5 bases). The V gene's germline CDR1 is KGHSH and CDR2 LQKENI. CDR3 size: 14 residues. V lost 2 bases to trimming and J lost 7 bases, with 14 bases between them. CDR3 sequence: CASSPRRGGIEAFF. In DNA form, the CDR3 reads TGTGCCAGCTCACCAAGGCGGGGGGGGATTGAAGCTTTCTTT.

This clonotype was seen repeatedly, ten times or more. The J gene is TRBJ2-1, the V gene TRBV20-1; D not resolved. The CDR3 is 14 residues long. V lost 6 bases and J 5 bases, leaving 17 bases between the germline ends. The germline gives CDR1 DFQATT, CDR2 SNEGSKA (reference sequence). This CDR3 reads CSASDVELNNEQFF. DNA of the CDR3: TGCAGTGCCTCGGACGTAGAATTAAACAATGAGCAGTTCTTC.

This clonotype was recorded at least ten times. The chain joins TRBV20-1 to TRBJ1-1; maybe TRBD1 (6 bases). The CDR3 consists of 14 residues. The ends were cut back, 1 base at V and 8 bases at J, with 17 bases in the middle. Looked up from germline, CDR1 is DFQATT and CDR2 is SNEGSKA (reference sequence). The CDR3 nucleotides are TGCAGTGCTAGAGGTAGTCCAGGGGTCGTCGAAGCTTTCTTT. This translates into CSARGSPGVVEAFF.

This clonotype was observed many times. CDR3 in DNA: TGTGCCATCAGTGGACCGGGATCCAATGAGCAGTTCTTC. Protein sequence: CAISGPGSNEQFF. This chain uses TRBV10-3 with TRBJ2-1; D is possibly TRBD2 (5 bases). Trimming shortened V by 4 bases and J by 6 bases, and 10 bases separated the two germline ends. CDR3 length: 13 residues. The germline V gene encodes CDR1 ENHRY and CDR2 SYGVKD.

This clonotype has at least ten counts. This rearrangement joins TRBV20-1 to TRBJ2-3, with D possibly TRBD2 on 5 matching bases. V lost 1 base, J lost 4 bases, and 12 bases lay in between. CDR1 is DFQATT and CDR2 is SNEGSKA in the germline V gene (reference sequence). This CDR3 has 14 amino acids. The CDR3 here is CSARGPGLADTQYF. The DNA for the CDR3 is TGCAGTGCTAGAGGTCCGGGATTAGCAGATACGCAGTATTTT.

This clonotype was recorded many times. The genes are TRBV28 and TRBJ2-1; 13 bases align to TRBD2. V was clipped by 9 bases and J by 7 bases; unmatched bases: 27. Germline CDR1 and CDR2: MDHEN and SYDVKM. The CDR3 spans 21 residues. As DNA, the CDR3 is TGTGCCAGTCTAACGAAAGGGACTAGCGGGATCCCCCCAGCACATGGGAATGAGCAGTTCTTC. Its protein product is CASLTKGTSGIPPAHGNEQFF.

Comment on this clonotype: At one of its ends the junction is not consistent with the germline gene, which may arise from a read error. The genes are TRBV28 and TRBJ2-2, with D perhaps matching TRBD1 (6 bases). Germline-derived CDR1 and CDR2 are MDHEN and SYDVKM. The CDR3 length is 14 residues. The CDR3 DNA follows: TGTGCCAGTAGTTCCACATCAGGGGCCGTGGAGCTGTTTTTT. Amino acid sequence: CASSSTSGAVELFF.

At least ten counts were recorded for this clonotype. The chain uses TRBV6-1 and TRBJ1-1, with 8 nucleotides matching TRBD1. This CDR3 is 14 amino acids long. V lost 10 bases to trimming and J lost 1 base; unmatched junction nucleotides: 8. Germline V gene sequence: CDR1 MNHNS, CDR2 SASEGT. The CDR3 sequence is CATRTGTENTEAFF. The CDR3 DNA sequence: TGTGCCACCAGGACAGGGACGGAGAACACTGAAGCTTTCTTT.

There are many counts of this clonotype. The CDR3 reads CASSQDQEYNEQFF. CDR3 DNA: TGCGCCAGCAGCCAAGATCAGGAGTACAATGAGCAGTTCTTC. The chain carries TRBV4-3 and TRBJ2-1; D remains ambiguous. CDR1 and CDR2 (germline): LGHNA, YSLEER. The CDR3 has 14 residues. The ends were cut back, 0 bases at V and 4 bases at J, with 7 bases in the middle.

This clonotype was recorded many times. The rearrangement joins TRBV29-1 to TRBJ2-7; 9 nucleotides agree with TRBD1. Germline V lookup: CDR1 SQVTM, CDR2 ANQGSEA. The CDR3 is made up of 14 amino acids. V lost 6 bases and J lost 5; bases outside the gene matches: 11. The CDR3 sequence is CSVTGDREFHEQYF. Written as DNA, the CDR3 is TGCAGCGTAACCGGGGACAGGGAGTTCCACGAGCAGTACTTC.

This clonotype was seen at least ten times. The chain combines TRBV20-1 with TRBJ2-7; 10 nucleotides match TRBD2. Germline loops: CDR1 DFQATT, CDR2 SNEGSKA (reference sequence). This CDR3 is 16 amino acids long. Trimming removed 2 bases from V and 3 bases from J; junction bases left unmatched: 10. CDR3 nucleotides: TGCAGTGCTAGAAATCGGCTAGCGGGAGCTTTCTACGAGCAGTACTTC. It is translated as CSARNRLAGAFYEQYF.

CDR3 bases: TGCAGCGTTGAAGACACCGGAAGGACCAAGGGGCAGTACTTC. This translates into CSVEDTGRTKGQYF. The chain combines TRBV29-1 with TRBJ2-7; D is undetermined. CDR1 and CDR2 from the germline V gene are SQVTM and ANQGSEA. The CDR3 consists of 14 residues. The V and J ends lost 0 bases and 9 bases respectively, with 18 bases between them.

This clonotype was counted at least ten times. The CDR3 coding sequence is TGCAGTGCTAGAGATCACAGCATTGAGCAGTTCTTC. It specifies CSARDHSIEQFF. The rearrangement uses TRBV20-1 and TRBJ2-1; D is unclear. Germline CDR1 reads DFQATT; CDR2 reads SNEGSKA (reference sequence). V lost 0 bases and J 9 bases, leaving 9 bases between the germline ends. CDR3 length: 12 amino acids.

This clonotype was recorded at least ten times. This chain links TRBV12-3 or TRBV12-4 with TRBJ2-2, with 9 bases that match TRBD1. With 3 bases clipped from V and 4 bases from J, the junction kept 9 bases outside the gene matches. The CDR3 is 17 amino acids. The CDR3 reads CASSFLPGTGITGELFF. CDR3 nucleotide sequence: TGTGCCAGCAGTTTCCTTCCCGGGACAGGGATCACCGGGGAGCTGTTTTTT.

This clonotype was seen repeatedly, ten times or more. The chain uses TRBV20-1 and TRBJ1-5; D perhaps matches TRBD1 (6 bases). The V gene's germline CDR1 is DFQATT and CDR2 SNEGSKA (reference sequence). The CDR3 runs to 14 residues. V was trimmed by 0 bases and J by 6 bases, leaving 12 bases between them. CDR3 in amino acids: CSARDLDRPQPQHF. The CDR3 region has the DNA TGCAGTGCTAGAGATCTCGACAGGCCTCAGCCCCAGCATTTT.

This chain uses TRBV5-4 with TRBJ2-1; TRBD2 matches 8 bases. Germline CDR1 reads SGHNT; CDR2 reads YYREEE (reference sequence). Germline trimming cut 3 bases from V and 8 bases from J; bases unmatched to any gene: 10. The CDR3 is 15 residues long. CDR3 nucleotides: TGTGCCAGCAGCTCAAGCGGGAGCTCGGGGGATGAGCAGTTCTTC. Translating gives CASSSSGSSGDEQFF.

This clonotype was counted at least ten times. V usage is TRBV5-1 and J usage is TRBJ2-1, with D uncertain. Germline CDR1 reads SGHRS; CDR2 reads YFSETQ. This CDR3 region has 13 residues. V lost 0 bases, J lost 7 bases, and 8 bases lay in between. Here the CDR3 reads CASSLAPLNEQFF. The CDR3 coding sequence is TGCGCCAGCAGCTTGGCCCCATTAAATGAGCAGTTCTTC. Full variable domain (missing parts from reference TRBV5-1 and TRBJ2-1): KAGVTQTPRYLIKTRGQQVTLSCSPISGHRSVSWYQQTPGQGLQFLFEYFSETQRNKGNFPGRFSGRQFSNSRSEMNVSTLELGDSALYLCASSLAPLNEQFFGPGTRLTVL.

This clonotype was seen many times. V usage is TRBV7-8 and J usage is TRBJ2-1; D might be TRBD2 (5 bases). Trimming took 4 bases from V and 7 from J, leaving 14 bases between them. This CDR3 has 14 residues. CDR1 SGHVS and CDR2 FQNEAQ come from the germline V gene. CDR3 amino acids: CASSSIRSVNEQFF. The CDR3 region has the DNA TGTGCCAGCAGCTCGATCCGTAGCGTGAATGAGCAGTTCTTC.

This clonotype was found many times. J is TRBJ1-2 and V is TRBV10-2; no definite D call. This CDR3 spans 15 amino acids. Germline CDR1 WSHSY, CDR2 SAAADI. The germline V and J ends were trimmed by 6 bases and 0 bases, with 14 bases remaining between them. The CDR3 nucleotides read TGCGCCAGCAGGAACTCGGGAGGAGCTAACTATGGCTACACCTTC. This codes for CASRNSGGANYGYTF.

Ten or more counts support this clonotype. The chain carries TRBV28 and TRBJ2-2; TRBD2 is a possible D gene (5 bases). The germline gives CDR1 MDHEN, CDR2 SYDVKM. The CDR3 spans 14 residues. With 6 bases removed from V and 3 bases from J, the gap between germline ends came to 11 bases. CDR3 in DNA: TGTGCCAGCAGGGGGTGGCGGGACACCGGGGAGCTGTTTTTT. Its protein is CASRGWRDTGELFF.

Turning to this clonotype: A much larger clone differs from this one at a single base, so this may be a read error. J is TRBJ2-5 and V is TRBV12-3 or TRBV12-4; 9 bases map to TRBD1. Trimming removed 4 bases from V and 6 bases from J; junction bases left unmatched: 6. The CDR3 loop spans 14 amino acids. CDR3 in amino acids: CASSWDRARQTQYF. The CDR3 DNA follows: TGTGCCAGCAGTTGGGACAGGGCTAGACAGACCCAGTACTTC.

This chain joins TRBV5-1 and TRBJ1-3; 7 bases are shared with TRBD1. CDR1 SGHRS and CDR2 YFSETQ come from the germline V gene. The ends lost 4 bases at V and 6 bases at J; junction bases unmatched: 10. This CDR3 comprises 15 residues. The CDR3 DNA sequence: TGCGCCAGCAGCGGGACAGAGGACGGGGTAAACACCATATATTTT. Translated: CASSGTEDGVNTIYF.

The rearrangement joins TRBV7-9 to TRBJ2-1; 16 bases are shared with TRBD2. This CDR3 is 20 amino acids long. V lost 5 bases to trimming and J lost 1 base; unmatched junction nucleotides: 11. Germline CDR1 and CDR2: SEHNR and FQNEAQ (reference sequence). As DNA, the CDR3 is TGTGCCAGCAGCCTAGGGACTAGCGGGAGGGCCTCTGGGTCCTACAATGAGCAGTTCTTC. Translation: CASSLGTSGRASGSYNEQFF.

Many counts were recorded for this clonotype. J is TRBJ2-7 and V is TRBV2; 7 bases map to TRBD1. The CDR3 length is 14 residues. The germline CDR1 and CDR2 sequences are SNHLY and FYNNEI. J lost 2 bases, V lost 9 bases, and 10 bases had no gene match. CDR3 in amino acids: CASWTGQEPYEQYF. CDR3 DNA sequence: TGTGCCAGTTGGACCGGACAGGAACCCTACGAGCAGTACTTC.

This clonotype was detected ten times or more. The rearrangement uses TRBV20-1 and TRBJ2-3, with 7 bases fitting TRBD2. Germline CDR1 is DFQATT and CDR2 is SNEGSKA (reference sequence). Trimming cost V 6 bases and J 3 bases; bases outside gene matches: 15. This CDR3 is 16 amino acids long. CDR3 sequence (DNA): TGCAGTGCGAGGGTTAGAGGGAGGGCCGGGACAGATACGCAGTATTTT. This codes for CSARVRGRAGTDTQYF.

This clonotype was counted at least ten times. The V and J genes are TRBV4-1 and TRBJ1-3; no reliable D call. Trimming removed 1 base at V and 0 bases at J, with 10 bases between. CDR3 length equals 16 residues. From germline, CDR1 is MGHRA and CDR2 YSYEKL. Here the CDR3 reads CASSQALLDSGNTIYF. The CDR3 coding sequence is TGCGCCAGCAGCCAAGCCCTCCTAGACTCTGGAAACACCATATATTTT.